These 4 T cell receptor beta chains share one sample of origin, sequenced in a study of T cells after yellow fever vaccination. TCRdb reprocessed the 5' RACE reads with MiXCR, giving one entry per CDR3 protein. The table has 350,000 to 550,000 distinct CDR3 sequences, about 17% seen once; the top ten hold 15% to 20%. Sample: PBMCs, taken before the yellow fever booster vaccination. These receptors were obtained from a man aged 18 to 30 who received the YFV17D yellow fever vaccine.

The chain carries TRBV3-1 and TRBJ2-5; no reliable D call. Germline CDR1 is LGHDT and CDR2 is YNNKEL (reference sequence). The CDR3 has 15 residues. Trimming removed 0 bases from V and 1 base from J, with 9 bases in between. The CDR3 nucleotides read TGTGCCAGCAGCCAAGATTGGTCAGTCCAAGAGACCCAGTACTTC. Protein sequence: CASSQDWSVQETQYF.

The V call is TRBV12-3 or TRBV12-4, the J call TRBJ1-4; D is ambiguous. V dropped 1 base and J dropped 5 bases, with 8 bases sitting between them. This CDR3 is built from 14 residues. As DNA, the CDR3 is TGTGCCAGCAGTTTAGAGGGCTACAATGAAAAACTGTTTTTT. Amino acids: CASSLEGYNEKLFF.

This clonotype has just a few counts. The chain has TRBV7-9 and TRBJ2-5; D call uncertain. The V gene lost 5 bases and the J gene lost 1 base, with 8 bases spanning the gap. Germline loops: CDR1 SEHNR, CDR2 FQNEAQ (reference sequence). The CDR3 has 13 amino acids. CDR3: CASSRLLQETQYF. CDR3 coding DNA: TGTGCCAGCAGCCGACTCCTCCAAGAGACCCAGTACTTC.

The V and J genes are TRBV20-1 and TRBJ2-1; D call uncertain. The length of the CDR3 is 15 residues. V lost 6 bases to trimming and J lost 5 bases, with 20 bases between them. Germline CDR1 reads DFQATT; CDR2 reads SNEGSKA (reference sequence). The CDR3 region is CSAGPLPVGHNEQFF. DNA for the CDR3: TGCAGTGCCGGGCCCCTTCCCGTGGGTCACAATGAGCAGTTCTTC.